This note documents a single T cell receptor (beta chain) sequence. The sample originates from a study of T cells in Graves' hyperthyroidism and ophthalmopathy. Amplification targeted TCR beta CDR3 regions from RNA transcripts. The HTBI primer set was used in a first-round RT-PCR of the TCR CDR3. TCRdb processed the multiplex PCR reads anew with MiXCR; each CDR3 protein has one entry. The sample includes some 620,000 distinct CDR3 sequences, 15% to 20% of them seen just once. This CDR3 spans 15 amino acids. Looked up from germline, CDR1 is MNHNS and CDR2 is SASEGT. Trimming took 6 bases from V and 0 from J; bases not matched to a gene: 7.

This chain joins TRBV6-1 and TRBJ1-1, with TRBD1 identical over 7 bases. The TCR sequence derives from a woman aged 25-40 years with Graves' hyperthyroidism. Sequenced material: blood. CDR3 sequence (DNA): TGTGCCAGCAGGCGGGACAGCACAATGAACACTGAAGCTTTCTTT. Amino acid sequence: CASRRDSTMNTEAFF.